This TCR beta chain was recorded in a study of blood T cell repertoires in COVID-19. Across the study: Spain, Italy and the United States supplied samples that represented acute and convalescent COVID-19. PBMCs, B-cell-depleted T cells, or T cells provided the cDNA or gDNA that made up the material.

The CDR3 has 16 residues. The germline CDR1 and CDR2 sequences are MNHNS and SASEGT. Trimming took 3 bases from V and 0 from J; bases not matched to a gene: 8. As originally analysed: The authors estimated nucleated cell counts from reference gene primer amplification. Only in-frame clones appear in the TCRdb table, and some are missing; sequencing was by immunoSEQ multiplex PCR. Clone size and the V and J calls come from that table; the DNA yielded D and trimming. The sample has approximately 380,000 clones, 85% seen once; the top ten hold roughly 3.4%. Sequenced: peripheral blood. The TCR comes from a woman between 18 and 30 years old with acute or convalescent COVID-19. The chain has TRBV6-1 and TRBJ2-7, with TRBD1 identical over 7 bases. In DNA form, the CDR3 reads TGTGCCAGCAGTGACCCGAAGACAGGGATCTCCTACGAGCAGTACTTC. Its translation: CASSDPKTGISYEQYF.